This T cell receptor beta chain stems from a study of T cell responses to AZD1222 COVID-19 vaccine. Findings and limits, study-wide: Per reports, nearly half of all spike-specific TCRs target regions that are unmutated in variants.

Pooled in the analysis were second doses at about 4 or about 12 weeks. The CDR3 covers 14 residues. The germline V and J ends were trimmed by 5 bases and 4 bases, with 15 bases remaining between them. Per germline, CDR1 SGHAT and CDR2 FQNNGV. The repertoire was sequenced with immunoSEQ multiplex PCR; TCRdb's copy has only in-frame clones and lacks some. The table has under 150,000 clones, roughly 92% seen once. Details on this clone: No antigen is known for it.

This TCR derives from an adult who received the AZD1222 COVID-19 vaccine. The sample was peripheral blood, taken 28 days after the second AZD1222 dose. The chain combines TRBV11-2 with TRBJ2-7; D is tentatively TRBD1 or TRBD2 (6 bases each). The CDR3 sequence: CASSPMGGPYEQYF. The CDR3 coding sequence is TGTGCCAGCAGCCCAATGGGGGGCCCGTACGAGCAGTACTTC.